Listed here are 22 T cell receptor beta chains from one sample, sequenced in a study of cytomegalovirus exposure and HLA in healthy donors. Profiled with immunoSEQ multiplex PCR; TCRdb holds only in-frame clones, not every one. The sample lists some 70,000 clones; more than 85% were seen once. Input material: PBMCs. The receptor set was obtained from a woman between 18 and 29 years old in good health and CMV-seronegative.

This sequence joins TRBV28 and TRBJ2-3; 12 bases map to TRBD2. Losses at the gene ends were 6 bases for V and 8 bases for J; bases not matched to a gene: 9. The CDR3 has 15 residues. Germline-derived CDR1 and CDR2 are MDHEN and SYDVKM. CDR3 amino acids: CASRTSGGAWGTQYF. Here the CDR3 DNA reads TGTGCCAGCAGGACTAGCGGGGGAGCTTGGGGTACGCAGTATTTT.

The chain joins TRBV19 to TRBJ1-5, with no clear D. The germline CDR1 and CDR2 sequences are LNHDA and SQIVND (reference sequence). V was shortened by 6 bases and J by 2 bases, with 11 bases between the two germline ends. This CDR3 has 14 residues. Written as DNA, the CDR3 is TGTGCCAGTAGACTAAGGGAGGGCAATCAGCCCCAGCATTTT. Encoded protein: CASRLREGNQPQHF.

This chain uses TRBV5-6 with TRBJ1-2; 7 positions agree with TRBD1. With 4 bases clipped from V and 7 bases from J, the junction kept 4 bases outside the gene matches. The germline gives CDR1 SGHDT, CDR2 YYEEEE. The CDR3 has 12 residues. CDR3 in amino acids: CASSPTGVGYTF. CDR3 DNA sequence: TGTGCCAGCAGCCCTACAGGGGTTGGCTACACCTTC.

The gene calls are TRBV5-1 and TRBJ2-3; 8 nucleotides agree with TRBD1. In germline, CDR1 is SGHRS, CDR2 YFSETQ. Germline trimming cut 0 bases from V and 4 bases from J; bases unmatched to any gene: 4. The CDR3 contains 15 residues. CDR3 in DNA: TGCGCCAGCAGCTTGGGGCAGGGGGCCGCAGATACGCAGTATTTT. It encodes CASSLGQGAADTQYF.

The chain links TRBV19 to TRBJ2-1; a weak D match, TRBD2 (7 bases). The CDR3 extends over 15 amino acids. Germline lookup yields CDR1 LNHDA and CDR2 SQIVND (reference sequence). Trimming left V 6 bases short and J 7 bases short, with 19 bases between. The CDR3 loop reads CASSIRGGYSNEQFF. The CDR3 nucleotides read TGTGCCAGTAGCATTAGGGGGGGGTACAGTAATGAGCAGTTCTTC.

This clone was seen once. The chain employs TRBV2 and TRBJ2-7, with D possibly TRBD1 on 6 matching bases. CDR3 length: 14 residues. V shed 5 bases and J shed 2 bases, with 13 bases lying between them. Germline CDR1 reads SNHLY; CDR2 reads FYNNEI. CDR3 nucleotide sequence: TGTGCCAGCAGTCGACAGGCGCTAACCTACGAGCAGTACTTC. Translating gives CASSRQALTYEQYF.

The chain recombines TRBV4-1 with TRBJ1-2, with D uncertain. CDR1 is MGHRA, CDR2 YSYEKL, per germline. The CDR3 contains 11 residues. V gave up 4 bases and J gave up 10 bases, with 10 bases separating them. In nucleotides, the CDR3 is TGCGCCAGCAGCCGAAGAGAGGTCTACACCTTC. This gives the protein CASSRREVYTF.

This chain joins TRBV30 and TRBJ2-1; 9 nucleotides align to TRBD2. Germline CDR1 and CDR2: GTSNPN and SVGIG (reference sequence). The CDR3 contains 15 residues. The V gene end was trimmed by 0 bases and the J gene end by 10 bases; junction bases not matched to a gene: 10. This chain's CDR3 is CAWSVFSGRVSEQFF. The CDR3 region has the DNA TGTGCCTGGAGTGTTTTTAGCGGGAGAGTTAGCGAGCAGTTCTTC.

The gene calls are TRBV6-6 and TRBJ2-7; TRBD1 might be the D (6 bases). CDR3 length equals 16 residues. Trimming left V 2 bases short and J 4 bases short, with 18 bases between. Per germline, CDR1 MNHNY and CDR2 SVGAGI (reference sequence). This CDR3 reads CASSYTIRDKLYEQYF. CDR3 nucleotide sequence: TGTGCCAGCAGTTACACCATACGGGACAAGTTATACGAGCAGTACTTC.

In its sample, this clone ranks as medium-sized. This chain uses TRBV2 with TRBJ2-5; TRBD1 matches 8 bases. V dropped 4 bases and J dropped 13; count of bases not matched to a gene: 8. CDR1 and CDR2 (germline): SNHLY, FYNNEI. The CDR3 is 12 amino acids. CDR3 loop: CASSATGGALYF. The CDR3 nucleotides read TGTGCCAGCAGTGCTACAGGGGGAGCCTTGTACTTC.

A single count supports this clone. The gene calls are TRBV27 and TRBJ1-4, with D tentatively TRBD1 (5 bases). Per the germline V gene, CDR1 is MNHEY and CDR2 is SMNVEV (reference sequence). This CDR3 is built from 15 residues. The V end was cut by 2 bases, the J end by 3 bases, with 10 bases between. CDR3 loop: CASSLGAGANEKLFF. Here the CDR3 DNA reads TGTGCCAGCAGTTTAGGGGCAGGAGCTAATGAAAAACTGTTTTTT.

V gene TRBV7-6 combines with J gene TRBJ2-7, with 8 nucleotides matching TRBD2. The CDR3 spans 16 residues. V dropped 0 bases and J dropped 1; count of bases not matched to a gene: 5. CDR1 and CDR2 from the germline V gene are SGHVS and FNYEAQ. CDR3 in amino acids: CASSLASGGGSYEQYF. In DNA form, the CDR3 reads TGTGCCAGCAGCTTAGCGTCTGGCGGGGGGTCCTACGAGCAGTACTTC.

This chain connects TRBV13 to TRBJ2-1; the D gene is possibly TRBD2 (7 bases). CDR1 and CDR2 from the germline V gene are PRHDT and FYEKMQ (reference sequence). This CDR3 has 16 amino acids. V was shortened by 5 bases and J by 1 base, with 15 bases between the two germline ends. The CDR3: CASSPPGGPSYNEQFF. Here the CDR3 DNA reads TGTGCCAGCAGCCCTCCCGGGGGGCCTTCCTACAATGAGCAGTTCTTC.

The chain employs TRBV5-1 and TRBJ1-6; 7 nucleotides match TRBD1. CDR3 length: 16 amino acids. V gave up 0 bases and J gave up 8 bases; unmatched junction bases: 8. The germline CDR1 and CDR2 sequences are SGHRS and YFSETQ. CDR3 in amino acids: CASSLDLGGADSPLHF. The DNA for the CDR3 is TGCGCCAGCAGCTTGGATTTAGGGGGCGCAGATTCACCCCTCCACTTT. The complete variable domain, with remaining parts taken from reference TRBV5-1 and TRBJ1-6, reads KAGVTQTPRYLIKTRGQQVTLSCSPISGHRSVSWYQQTPGQGLQFLFEYFSETQRNKGNFPGRFSGRQFSNSRSEMNVSTLELGDSALYLCASSLDLGGADSPLHFGNGTRLTVT.

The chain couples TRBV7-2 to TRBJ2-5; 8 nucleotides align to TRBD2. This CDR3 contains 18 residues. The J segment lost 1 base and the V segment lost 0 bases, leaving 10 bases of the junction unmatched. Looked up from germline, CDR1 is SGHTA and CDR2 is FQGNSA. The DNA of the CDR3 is TGTGCCAGCAGCTTAGCGTGGTCGGGAGGGGAAATCCAAGAGACCCAGTACTTC. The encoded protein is CASSLAWSGGEIQETQYF.

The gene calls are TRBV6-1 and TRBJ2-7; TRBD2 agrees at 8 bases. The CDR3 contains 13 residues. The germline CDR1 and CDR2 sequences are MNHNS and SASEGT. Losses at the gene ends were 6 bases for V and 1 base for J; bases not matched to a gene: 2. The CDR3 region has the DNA TGTGCCAGCAGGACGGGGGGGTCCTACGAGCAGTACTTC. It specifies CASRTGGSYEQYF.

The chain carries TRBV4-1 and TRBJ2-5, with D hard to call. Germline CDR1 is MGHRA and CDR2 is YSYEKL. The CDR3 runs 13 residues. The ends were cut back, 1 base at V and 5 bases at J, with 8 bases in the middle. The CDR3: CASSQVLVETQYF. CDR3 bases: TGCGCCAGCAGCCAAGTCTTAGTTGAGACCCAGTACTTC.

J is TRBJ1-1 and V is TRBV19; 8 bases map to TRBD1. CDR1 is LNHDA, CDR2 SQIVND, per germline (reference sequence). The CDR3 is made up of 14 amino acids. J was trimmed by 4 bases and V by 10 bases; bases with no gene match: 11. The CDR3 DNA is TGTGCCATCAGGACAGGGAGAATCAGCACTGAAGCTTTCTTT. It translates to CAIRTGRISTEAFF.

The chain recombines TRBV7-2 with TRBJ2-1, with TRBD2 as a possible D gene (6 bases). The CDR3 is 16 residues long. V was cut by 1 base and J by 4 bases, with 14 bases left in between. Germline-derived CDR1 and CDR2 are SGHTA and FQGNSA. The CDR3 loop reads CASSLGLAPRYNEQFF. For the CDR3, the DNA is TGTGCCAGCAGCTTAGGTCTAGCGCCGAGGTACAATGAGCAGTTCTTC. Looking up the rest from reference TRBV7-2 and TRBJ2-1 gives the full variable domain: GAGVSQSPSNKVTEKGKDVELRCDPISGHTALYWYRQSLGQGLEFLIYFQGNSAPDKSGLPSDRFSAERTGGSVSTLTIQRTQQEDSAVYLCASSLGLAPRYNEQFFGPGTRLTVL.

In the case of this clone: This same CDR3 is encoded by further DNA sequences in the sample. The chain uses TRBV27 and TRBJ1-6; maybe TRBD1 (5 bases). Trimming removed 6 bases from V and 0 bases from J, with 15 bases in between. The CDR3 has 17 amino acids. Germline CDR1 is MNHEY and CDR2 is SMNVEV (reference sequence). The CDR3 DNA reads TGTGCCAGCAGCTTCTCAAGGACATCCTCCTATAATTCACCCCTCCACTTT. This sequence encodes CASSFSRTSSYNSPLHF.

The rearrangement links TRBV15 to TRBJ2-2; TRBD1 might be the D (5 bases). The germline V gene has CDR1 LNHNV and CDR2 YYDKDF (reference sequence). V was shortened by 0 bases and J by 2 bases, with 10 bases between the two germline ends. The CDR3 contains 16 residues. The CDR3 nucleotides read TGTGCCACCAGCAGAGATACGACAGTTAACACCGGGGAGCTGTTTTTT. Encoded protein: CATSRDTTVNTGELFF.

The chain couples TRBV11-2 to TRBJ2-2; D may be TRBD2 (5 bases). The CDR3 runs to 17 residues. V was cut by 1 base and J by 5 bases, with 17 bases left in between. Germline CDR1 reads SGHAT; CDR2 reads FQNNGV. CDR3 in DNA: TGTGCCAGCAGCTTAGTGGTCGGGGAATGGGTGACCGGGGAGCTGTTTTTT. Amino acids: CASSLVVGEWVTGELFF.